The 23 T cell receptor beta chains given below trace back to one sample, sequenced in a study of neurological immune-mediated disorders. Using its own MiXCR run on the 5' RACE reads, TCRdb lists one record per CDR3 protein. Among 43,000 or so distinct CDR3 sequences listed, roughly 13% were seen once. Time point meaning: longitudinal time-point 3. The sequenced material came from PBMCs. The source of these receptors is a man between 25 and 39 years old in good health.

This clonotype was observed many times. The V call is TRBV7-9, the J call TRBJ2-7; D gene ambiguous. Germline V gene data show CDR1 as SEHNR and CDR2 as FQNEAQ (reference sequence). V lost 6 bases to trimming and J lost 3 bases, with 6 bases between them. There are 11 residues in the CDR3. The CDR3 DNA follows: TGTGCCAGCAGTATACTCTACGAGCAGTACTTC. Amino acids: CASSILYEQYF.

This clonotype has a count of ten or more. The gene calls are TRBV20-1 and TRBJ2-7, with 9 bases that match TRBD2. The length of the CDR3 is 15 residues. Germline-derived CDR1 and CDR2 are DFQATT and SNEGSKA (reference sequence). The V gene end was trimmed by 3 bases and the J gene end by 3 bases; junction bases not matched to a gene: 9. The DNA for the CDR3 is TGCAGTGCTAGGACTAGCGGAATCCCCAACTACGAGCAGTACTTC. This gives the protein CSARTSGIPNYEQYF.

As for this clonotype: An end of the junction differs from the germline gene, which may be a read error. This sequence joins TRBV24-1 and TRBJ2-3; maybe TRBD1 (5 bases). The CDR3 spans 14 residues. Per germline, CDR1 KGHDR and CDR2 SFDVKD. For the CDR3, the DNA is TGTGCCACCAGTGCCATGGGGCCCACAGATACGCGGTATTTT. Protein sequence: CATSAMGPTDTRYF.

This clonotype was seen ten or more times. The chain combines TRBV20-1 with TRBJ2-1, with D maybe TRBD2 (6 bases). V shed 6 bases and J shed 5 bases, with 20 bases lying between them. This CDR3 comprises 15 residues. Germline lookup yields CDR1 DFQATT and CDR2 SNEGSKA (reference sequence). The CDR3: CSATEAGFVNNEQFF. CDR3 coding DNA: TGCAGTGCCACCGAGGCGGGGTTCGTAAACAATGAGCAGTTCTTC.

This clonotype was detected only a few times. V is TRBV4-1 and J is TRBJ2-7; TRBD1 might be the D (6 bases). V was shortened by 1 base and J by 2 bases, with 15 bases between the two germline ends. The CDR3 extends over 16 amino acids. Germline assignment: CDR1 MGHRA and CDR2 YSYEKL. For the CDR3, the DNA is TGCGCCAGCAGCCAAGTGGGGCAGGGGTACACCTACGAGCAGTACTTC. Translating gives CASSQVGQGYTYEQYF.

The table lists this clonotype with many counts. V gene TRBV3-1 combines with J gene TRBJ2-3; no firm D call. The CDR3 runs 12 residues. Germline-derived CDR1 and CDR2 are LGHDT and YNNKEL (reference sequence). V dropped 5 bases and J dropped 2 bases, with 5 bases sitting between them. The CDR3: CASSGNTDTQYF. The CDR3 nucleotides read TGTGCCAGCAGCGGAAACACAGATACGCAGTATTTT.

This clonotype rates as medium-sized (0.01 to 0.1%). The V gene is TRBV29-1, the J gene TRBJ2-1, with 8 bases aligning to TRBD1. The CDR3 consists of 14 residues. V shed 4 bases and J 5 bases; nucleotides not matched to a gene: 7. The V gene's germline CDR1 is SQVTM and CDR2 ANQGSEA. The CDR3 sequence: CSVGETGVHNEQFF. For the CDR3, the DNA is TGCAGCGTTGGGGAGACAGGGGTCCACAATGAGCAGTTCTTC.

By share, this clonotype ranks as medium-sized. The chain combines TRBV5-1 with TRBJ2-5; D call uncertain. V was clipped by 2 bases and J by 5 bases, with 13 bases between them. The CDR3 is 14 amino acids. In germline, CDR1 is SGHRS, CDR2 YFSETQ. The CDR3 protein is CASSFASRSETQYF. The DNA of the CDR3 is TGCGCCAGCAGCTTCGCGTCGAGGTCGGAGACCCAGTACTTC.

There are many counts of this clonotype. The chain joins TRBV6-5 to TRBJ2-7; maybe TRBD1 (5 bases). Germline values: CDR1 MNHEY, CDR2 SVGAGI. Trimming shortened V by 8 bases and J by 0 bases, and 8 bases separated the two germline ends. The CDR3 totals 12 residues. CDR3 loop: CASGQGSYEQYF. Written as DNA, the CDR3 is TGTGCCAGCGGTCAGGGCTCCTACGAGCAGTACTTC.

This clonotype was picked up many times. This chain connects TRBV5-1 to TRBJ2-1; D gene uncertain. The CDR3 totals 11 residues. CDR1 and CDR2 from the germline V gene are SGHRS and YFSETQ. V lost 3 bases and J 10 bases, leaving 8 bases between the germline ends. CDR3 bases: TGCGCCAGCAGCTCGGGCCTAGAGCAGTTCTTC. This translates into CASSSGLEQFF.

This clonotype was detected ten times or more. The rearrangement links TRBV10-3 to TRBJ2-6; D unclear. This CDR3 has 16 amino acids. V shed 3 bases and J shed 0 bases, with 9 bases lying between them. Germline CDR1 and CDR2: ENHRY and SYGVKD. The CDR3 spells CAISDGALSGANVLTF. The CDR3 DNA reads as TGTGCCATCAGTGATGGAGCACTCTCTGGGGCCAACGTCCTGACTTTC.

This clonotype has a single count. This chain joins TRBV5-6 and TRBJ2-2; a weak D match, TRBD2 (5 bases). The CDR3 is 16 amino acids. Germline V CDR1 and CDR2: SGHDT, YYEEEE. Trimming cost V 0 bases and J 8 bases, with 17 bases left between them. CDR3 sequence (DNA): TGTGCCAGCAGCTTGGTTCCTAGAGGGAGTTTAGGGGAGCTGTTTTTT. Translation: CASSLVPRGSLGELFF.

This clonotype was seen at least ten times. V gene TRBV4-2 combines with J gene TRBJ1-2; the D is unclear. Germline V CDR1 and CDR2: LGHNA, YNFKEQ. This CDR3 region has 13 residues. Trimming cost V 2 bases and J 6 bases, with 10 bases left between them. For the CDR3, the DNA is TGTGCCAGCAGCCAAAGTAACTCTCATGGCTACACCTTC. Translating gives CASSQSNSHGYTF.

This clonotype counts as medium-sized. The chain links TRBV7-2 to TRBJ2-5, with 8 bases aligning to TRBD1. Unmatched junction bases numbered 4, after V lost 3 bases and J lost 1 base. The CDR3 totals 15 residues. Per the germline V gene, CDR1 is SGHTA and CDR2 is FQGNSA. The CDR3 DNA sequence: TGTGCCAGCAGCTTCGACAGGGGACCCCAAGAGACCCAGTACTTC. Translating gives CASSFDRGPQETQYF.

This clonotype came up many times. The V and J genes are TRBV29-1 and TRBJ2-5, with a possible D match to TRBD1 (6 bases). The CDR3 loop spans 13 amino acids. V was clipped by 3 bases and J by 5 bases, with 13 bases between them. Germline-derived CDR1 and CDR2 are SQVTM and ANQGSEA. The DNA for the CDR3 is TGCAGCGTTGAGAGGGGGAGTAGGGAGACCCAGTACTTC. The encoded protein is CSVERGSRETQYF.

This clonotype was observed many times. V usage is TRBV2 and J usage is TRBJ2-2; 16 nucleotides line up with TRBD2. The CDR3 sequence is 15 residues long. Per germline, CDR1 SNHLY and CDR2 FYNNEI. J was trimmed by 5 bases and V by 6 bases; bases with no gene match: 0. CDR3: CASRGLAGGTGELFF. The CDR3 DNA follows: TGTGCCAGCAGGGGACTAGCGGGAGGGACCGGGGAGCTGTTTTTT.

This clonotype has at least ten counts. This sequence joins TRBV5-1 and TRBJ2-6, with a tentative D call TRBD1 (5 bases). CDR3 length: 15 residues. The V gene lost 4 bases and the J gene lost 0 bases, with 8 bases spanning the gap. Looked up from germline, CDR1 is SGHRS and CDR2 is YFSETQ. The CDR3 sequence is CASSPRASGANVLTF. The CDR3 bases are TGCGCCAGCAGCCCCAGGGCCTCTGGGGCCAACGTCCTGACTTTC.

This clonotype was detected many times. This chain connects TRBV5-1 to TRBJ1-1; D is ambiguous. Trimming removed 4 bases from V and 1 base from J, with 14 bases in between. The V gene's germline CDR1 is SGHRS and CDR2 YFSETQ. There are 15 residues in the CDR3. The chain's CDR3 is CASSLAESGNTEAFF. In DNA, the CDR3 is TGCGCCAGCAGCCTGGCAGAATCAGGGAACACTGAAGCTTTCTTT.

This clonotype was recorded at least ten times. The J gene is TRBJ2-2, the V gene TRBV5-1; 8 nucleotides agree with TRBD1. The CDR3 covers 16 residues. Germline CDR1 SGHRS, CDR2 YFSETQ. Trimming at V came to 1 base and at J to 4 bases, leaving 6 bases not matched to a gene. The CDR3 DNA is TGCGCCAGCAGCTTGAAGGGACAGGCCCCCACCGGGGAGCTGTTTTTT. Translating gives CASSLKGQAPTGELFF. The whole variable domain, remainder taken from reference TRBV5-1 and TRBJ2-2, is KAGVTQTPRYLIKTRGQQVTLSCSPISGHRSVSWYQQTPGQGLQFLFEYFSETQRNKGNFPGRFSGRQFSNSRSEMNVSTLELGDSALYLCASSLKGQAPTGELFFGEGSRLTVL.

This clonotype was seen repeatedly, ten times or more. The chain employs TRBV6-1 and TRBJ2-7, with 9 bases matching TRBD2. V trimming: 3 bases; J trimming: 3 bases; junction bases outside the gene matches: 3. CDR1 is MNHNS, CDR2 SASEGT, per germline. This CDR3 spans 14 amino acids. CDR3 coding DNA: TGTGCCAGCAGTGACCCTAGCGGGATCTACGAGCAGTACTTC. Translated, it gives CASSDPSGIYEQYF.

This clonotype occurred many times. This sequence joins TRBV20-1 and TRBJ1-5; 8 nucleotides match TRBD1. The V gene's germline CDR1 is DFQATT and CDR2 SNEGSKA (reference sequence). J gave up 4 bases and V 1 base, and 0 bases lay outside the gene matches. The CDR3 length is 13 residues. The CDR3 sequence is CSARGTGNQPQHF. The DNA of the CDR3 is TGCAGTGCTAGAGGGACAGGGAATCAGCCCCAGCATTTT.

At least ten counts were recorded for this clonotype. V gene TRBV28 combines with J gene TRBJ2-7; 12 bases fit TRBD1. The CDR3 extends over 15 amino acids. Trimming took 5 bases from V and 7 from J; bases not matched to a gene: 9. Germline V gene lookup returns CDR1 MDHEN and CDR2 SYDVKM. The CDR3 sequence is CASSPHRDRGHEQYF. DNA for the CDR3: TGTGCCAGCAGTCCCCACCGGGACAGGGGGCATGAGCAGTACTTC.

This clonotype was counted ten times or more. This rearrangement joins TRBV20-1 to TRBJ2-5; 10 nucleotides match TRBD2. Trimming removed 0 bases from V and 7 bases from J; junction bases left unmatched: 11. This CDR3 contains 16 residues. Germline V gene sequence: CDR1 DFQATT, CDR2 SNEGSKA (reference sequence). CDR3 region: CSARDSSGSLWGTQYF. CDR3 sequence (DNA): TGCAGTGCTAGAGATTCTAGCGGGAGCCTTTGGGGGACCCAGTACTTC.